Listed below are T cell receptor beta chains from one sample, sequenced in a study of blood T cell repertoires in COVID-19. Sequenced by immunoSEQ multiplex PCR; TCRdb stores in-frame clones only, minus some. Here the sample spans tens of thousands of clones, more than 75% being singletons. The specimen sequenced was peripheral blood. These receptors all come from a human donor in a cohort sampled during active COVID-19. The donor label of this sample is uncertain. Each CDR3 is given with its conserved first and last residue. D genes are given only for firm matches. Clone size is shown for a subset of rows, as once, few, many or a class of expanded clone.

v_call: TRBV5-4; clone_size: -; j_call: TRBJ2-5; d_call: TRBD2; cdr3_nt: TGTGCCAGCAGCCTGCTGGGGGGGATCCAAGAGACCCAGTACTTC; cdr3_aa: CASSLLGGIQETQYF
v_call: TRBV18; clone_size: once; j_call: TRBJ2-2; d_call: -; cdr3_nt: TGTGCCAGCTCACCACCCCCTTCAGACAGCACCGGGGAGCTGTTTTTT; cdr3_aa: CASSPPPSDSTGELFF
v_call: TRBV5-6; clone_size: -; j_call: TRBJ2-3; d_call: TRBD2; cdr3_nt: TGTGCCAGCTTGGCGGGACTAGCGGGTCTCTATAGCACAGATACGCAGTATTTT; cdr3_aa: CASLAGLAGLYSTDTQYF
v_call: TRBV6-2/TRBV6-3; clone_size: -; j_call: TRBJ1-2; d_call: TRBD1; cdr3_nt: TGTGCCAGCAGCCGCAACAGGGGATCGGATGGCTACACCTTC; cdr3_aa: CASSRNRGSDGYTF
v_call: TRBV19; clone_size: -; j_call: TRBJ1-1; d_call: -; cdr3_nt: TGTGCCAGTAGTACCCAGGGGAACACTGAAGCTTTCTTT; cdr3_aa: CASSTQGNTEAFF
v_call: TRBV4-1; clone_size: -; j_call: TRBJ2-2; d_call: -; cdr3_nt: TGCGCCAGCAGCCTGTTACCGGGAGATTCCACCGGGGAGCTGTTTTTT; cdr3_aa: CASSLLPGDSTGELFF
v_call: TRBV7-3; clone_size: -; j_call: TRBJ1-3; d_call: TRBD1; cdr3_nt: TGTGCCAGCAGCCCAGGGACAGGGGCTAACACCATATATTTT; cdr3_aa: CASSPGTGANTIYF
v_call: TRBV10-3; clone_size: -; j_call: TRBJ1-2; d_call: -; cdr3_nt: TGTGCCATCAGTGAGTTAAAATCGGCAGGGGATAGAGATGGCTACACCTTC; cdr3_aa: CAISELKSAGDRDGYTF
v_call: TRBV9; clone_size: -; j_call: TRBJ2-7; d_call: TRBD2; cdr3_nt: TGTGCCAGCAGCGTAGGTGCTAGCGGGGGGGGCTGGGACGAGCAGTACTTC; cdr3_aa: CASSVGASGGGWDEQYF
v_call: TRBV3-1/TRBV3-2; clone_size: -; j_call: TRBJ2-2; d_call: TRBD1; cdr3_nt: TGTGCCAGCAGCCTAAGCGACAGGGCCGGGGAGCTGTTTTTT; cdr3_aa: CASSLSDRAGELFF
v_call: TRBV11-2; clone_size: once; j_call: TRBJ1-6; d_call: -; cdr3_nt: TGTGCCAGCAGCTTAGAAGGAGGTAACCACTCACCCCTCCACTTT; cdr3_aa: CASSLEGGNHSPLHF
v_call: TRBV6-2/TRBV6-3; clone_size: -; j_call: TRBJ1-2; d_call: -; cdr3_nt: TGTGCCAGCAGTTACCCGGGACTCTATGGCTACACCTTC; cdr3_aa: CASSYPGLYGYTF
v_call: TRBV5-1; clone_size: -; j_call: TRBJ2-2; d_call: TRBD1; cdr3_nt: TGCGCCAGCAGCGCGGGACAGGGCTCGAACACCGGGGAGCTGTTTTTT; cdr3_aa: CASSAGQGSNTGELFF
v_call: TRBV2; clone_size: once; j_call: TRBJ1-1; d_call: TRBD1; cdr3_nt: TGTGCCAGCACCGACGACAGGGCTACGACTGAAGCTTTCTTT; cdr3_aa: CASTDDRATTEAFF
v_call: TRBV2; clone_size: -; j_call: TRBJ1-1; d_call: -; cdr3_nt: TGTGCCAGCAGTGAAGCAGGGGGTAGACTAAACACTGAAGCTTTCTTT; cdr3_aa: CASSEAGGRLNTEAFF
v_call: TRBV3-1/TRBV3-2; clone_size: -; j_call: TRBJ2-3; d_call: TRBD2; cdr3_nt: TGTGCCAGCAGAGTAGCGGGGGGCACAGATACGCAGTATTTT; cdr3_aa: CASRVAGGTDTQYF
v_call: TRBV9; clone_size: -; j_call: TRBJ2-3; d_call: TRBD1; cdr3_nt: TGTGCCAGCAGCGTAGTACAGGGGGTCACAGATACGCAGTATTTT; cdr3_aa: CASSVVQGVTDTQYF